The 21 T cell receptor beta chains presented below share a single source sample, sequenced in a study of blood T cell repertoires in COVID-19. Only in-frame clones appear in the TCRdb table, and some are missing; sequencing was by immunoSEQ multiplex PCR. This sample has 90,000 to 100,000 clones; roughly nine tenths occur once, and the top ten carry 5.1%. Specimen: peripheral blood. Receptors originate from a man aged 50 or older with acute or convalescent COVID-19.

There are a few counts of this clone. The gene calls are TRBV7-9 and TRBJ1-1, with D maybe TRBD1 (5 bases). The CDR3 sequence is 15 residues long. Germline V lookup: CDR1 SEHNR, CDR2 FQNEAQ (reference sequence). The V gene lost 5 bases and the J gene lost 1 base, with 14 bases spanning the gap. CDR3 region: CASSNGGSKNTEAFF. The DNA for the CDR3 is TGTGCCAGCAGCAACGGGGGGTCGAAGAACACTGAAGCTTTCTTT.

The chain is built from TRBV5-6 and TRBJ2-2; the match to TRBD2 covers 9 bases. After removal of 4 bases from V and 6 bases from J, the junction contained 10 bases not matched to a gene. The CDR3 extends over 16 amino acids. Germline lookup yields CDR1 SGHDT and CDR2 YYEEEE. The CDR3, as DNA: TGTGCCAGCAGCCCCCTGGGGGCGGGAGGGCCCGGGGAGCTGTTTTTT. The encoded protein is CASSPLGAGGPGELFF.

This sequence joins TRBV29-1 and TRBJ2-3; 7 nucleotides align to TRBD2. Germline V lookup: CDR1 SQVTM, CDR2 ANQGSEA. V shed 6 bases and J 0 bases; nucleotides not matched to a gene: 3. The CDR3 length is 13 residues. The CDR3 loop is CSVETSSTDTQYF. As DNA, the CDR3 is TGCAGCGTGGAGACTAGCAGCACAGATACGCAGTATTTT.

The chain has TRBV28 and TRBJ1-2; TRBD1 agrees at 8 bases. V lost 7 bases, J lost 2 bases, and 9 bases stayed unmatched. Per germline, CDR1 MDHEN and CDR2 SYDVKM. The CDR3 extends over 15 amino acids. CDR3 sequence (DNA): TGTGCCAGCATTCCAGGACAGGGAAGAAACTATGGCTACACCTTC. Its protein product is CASIPGQGRNYGYTF.

The chain combines TRBV30 with TRBJ1-4, with 8 bases lining up with TRBD1. V lost 4 bases, J lost 8 bases, and 9 bases stayed unmatched. Germline CDR1 GTSNPN, CDR2 SVGIG (reference sequence). This CDR3 spans 14 amino acids. The CDR3 loop reads CAWTTGGNGEKLFF. CDR3 coding DNA: TGTGCCTGGACCACAGGGGGGAACGGGGAAAAACTGTTTTTT. Filled out from reference TRBV30 and TRBJ1-4, the complete variable domain reads SQTIHQWPATLVQPVGSPLSLECTVEGTSNPNLYWYRQAAGRGLQLLFYSVGIGQISSEVPQNLSASRPQDRQFILSSKKLLLSDSGFYLCAWTTGGNGEKLFFGSGTQLSVL.

V and J are TRBV11-2 and TRBJ1-5; D is ambiguous. CDR1 is SGHAT, CDR2 FQNNGV, per germline. The CDR3 length is 15 residues. The germline V and J ends were trimmed by 4 bases and 5 bases, with 15 bases remaining between them. CDR3 coding DNA: TGTGCCAGCAGCTCCGGAGTTTCGCCCTATCAGCCCCAGCATTTT. Translated: CASSSGVSPYQPQHF.

V and J are TRBV7-2 and TRBJ1-1, with D possibly TRBD1 on 5 matching bases. In germline, CDR1 is SGHTA, CDR2 FQGNSA. This CDR3 is 16 amino acids long. The V and J ends lost 5 bases and 4 bases respectively, with 20 bases between them. The CDR3 DNA reads as TGTGCCAGCAGCCAAACTGGACGGGGGGTGGGCACTGAAGCTTTCTTT. It encodes CASSQTGRGVGTEAFF.

CDR3: CASSQPGGDETQYF. The DNA for the CDR3 is TGCGCCAGCAGCCAGCCAGGGGGCGATGAGACCCAGTACTTC. The gene calls are TRBV4-1 and TRBJ2-5; 8 bases are shared with TRBD1. The CDR3 has 14 residues. The V segment lost 3 bases and the J segment 5 bases; nucleotides outside the gene matches: 5. Looked up from germline, CDR1 is MGHRA and CDR2 is YSYEKL.

In its sample, this clone was seen once. The chain recombines TRBV6-5 with TRBJ1-2; D ambiguous. CDR1 and CDR2 from the germline V gene are MNHEY and SVGAGI. There are 11 residues in the CDR3. Trimming shortened V by 8 bases and J by 4 bases, and 8 bases separated the two germline ends. The CDR3 nucleotides are TGTGCCAGCGCACGGGGCTATGGCTACACCTTC. Translating gives CASARGYGYTF.

This clone appeared once. This sequence joins TRBV6-5 and TRBJ2-5; 10 bases agree with TRBD1. This CDR3 comprises 15 residues. Germline CDR1 is MNHEY and CDR2 is SVGAGI. Trimming cost V 6 bases and J 1 base; bases outside gene matches: 5. CDR3 sequence reads: CASSLGQGLQETQYF. The CDR3 nucleotides read TGTGCCAGCAGCCTGGGACAGGGGCTCCAAGAGACCCAGTACTTC.

The chain has TRBV5-6 and TRBJ1-4; D not resolved. The ends were cut back, 0 bases at V and 8 bases at J, with 8 bases in the middle. The CDR3 loop spans 13 amino acids. CDR1 and CDR2 from the germline V gene are SGHDT and YYEEEE. In DNA, the CDR3 is TGTGCCAGCAGCTTGGCGTCCTTGGAAAAACTGTTTTTT. Translation: CASSLASLEKLFF.

The chain employs TRBV9 and TRBJ2-2; D is possibly TRBD2 (6 bases). The germline CDR1 and CDR2 sequences are SGDLS and YYNGEE. There are 14 residues in the CDR3. The V end lost 0 bases, the J end lost 4 bases, and 7 bases lay between the germline ends. CDR3 residues: CASSVDGGTGELFF. The CDR3 DNA is TGTGCCAGCAGCGTAGACGGGGGCACCGGGGAGCTGTTTTTT.

V and J are TRBV6-4 and TRBJ2-3; 12 nucleotides line up with TRBD2. Germline loops: CDR1 MRHNA, CDR2 SNTAGT. The ends lost 4 bases at V and 4 bases at J; junction bases unmatched: 6. This CDR3 has 16 amino acids. As DNA, the CDR3 is TGTGCCAGCAGTGTGACTAGCGGGAGTTTCGCAGATACGCAGTATTTT. It yields the protein CASSVTSGSFADTQYF.

V gene TRBV7-9 combines with J gene TRBJ1-6; TRBD1 matches 8 bases. Germline CDR1 and CDR2: SEHNR and FQNEAQ (reference sequence). CDR3 size: 16 residues. Unmatched junction bases numbered 6, after V lost 1 base and J lost 7 bases. CDR3 protein: CASSLDLTGGNSPLHF. CDR3 DNA sequence: TGTGCCAGCAGCTTAGATTTAACAGGGGGGAATTCACCCCTCCACTTT.

The sample holds one count of this clone. The chain carries TRBV6-4 and TRBJ2-2; 13 nucleotides align to TRBD2. CDR1 and CDR2 from the germline V gene are MRHNA and SNTAGT. The J segment lost 7 bases and the V segment lost 4 bases, leaving 3 bases of the junction unmatched. The CDR3 covers 15 residues. The CDR3, as DNA: TGTGCCAGCAGTGCCGGACTAGCGGGAGTCGGGGAGCTGTTTTTT. Encoded protein: CASSAGLAGVGELFF.

The J gene is TRBJ1-4, the V gene TRBV28, with D hard to call. Trimming took 2 bases from V and 4 from J, leaving 5 bases between them. The germline gives CDR1 MDHEN, CDR2 SYDVKM. The CDR3 is made up of 13 amino acids. The DNA of the CDR3 is TGTGCCAGCAGTTTACCGAGTAATGAAAAACTGTTTTTT. Protein product: CASSLPSNEKLFF.

This rearrangement joins TRBV5-4 to TRBJ1-1; D not certain. Per germline, CDR1 SGHNT and CDR2 YYREEE (reference sequence). This CDR3 is built from 13 residues. With 4 bases removed from V and 7 bases from J, the gap between germline ends came to 14 bases. The CDR3 loop is CASSVGGQDEAFF. CDR3 bases: TGTGCCAGCAGCGTTGGAGGGCAGGATGAAGCTTTCTTT.

This chain uses TRBV5-5 with TRBJ1-4, with 10 bases lining up with TRBD1. Germline V gene lookup returns CDR1 SGHKS and CDR2 YYEKEE (reference sequence). The CDR3 has 13 residues. V lost 4 bases to trimming and J lost 14 bases; unmatched junction nucleotides: 8. In nucleotides, the CDR3 is TGTGCCAGCAGCGACGACAGGGGGCGGTTGCTGTTTTTT. Translation: CASSDDRGRLLFF.

This rearrangement joins TRBV5-1 to TRBJ1-2; 8 bases match TRBD1. V lost 2 bases, J lost 3 bases, and 9 bases stayed unmatched. The germline V gene encodes CDR1 SGHRS and CDR2 YFSETQ. CDR3 size: 16 residues. The DNA for the CDR3 is TGCGCCAGCAGCTTACCGAGATTGACAGGGGACTATGGCTACACCTTC. This translates into CASSLPRLTGDYGYTF.

The chain couples TRBV15 to TRBJ2-2; D is uncertain. The CDR3 is 15 amino acids. Germline assignment: CDR1 LNHNV and CDR2 YYDKDF (reference sequence). Between the trimmed V and J ends, which lost 0 bases and 3 bases, there was a span of 8 bases. CDR3 residues: CATSRDIVDTGELFF. For the CDR3, the DNA is TGTGCCACCAGCAGAGATATTGTAGACACCGGGGAGCTGTTTTTT.

V and J are TRBV21-1 and TRBJ2-7; the table's D call TRBD1 went unverified against the DNA. TRBV21-1 is flagged as a pseudogene. The CDR3 extends over 18 amino acids. The DNA of the CDR3 is TGTGCCAGCATCGAGCCGGGACAGGGGCTTCCCATCCAGTACGAGCAGTACTTC. Amino acid sequence: CASIEPGQGLPIQYEQYF.